The 14 T cell receptor beta chains presented below share a single source sample, sequenced in a study of blood T cell repertoires in COVID-19. Generated by immunoSEQ multiplex PCR, the TCRdb table keeps only in-frame clones and is missing some. The table has 150,000 or so clones, 85% seen once. The source material was peripheral blood. These receptors were taken from a human donor with acute or convalescent COVID-19. The donor label of this sample is uncertain.

The chain recombines TRBV5-1 with TRBJ2-5; maybe TRBD1 (6 bases). CDR1 is SGHRS and CDR2 is YFSETQ in the germline V gene. V was trimmed by 5 bases and J by 3 bases, leaving 20 bases between them. This CDR3 has 16 amino acids. The CDR3 loop reads CASRAGTLILEETQYF. The DNA of the CDR3 is TGCGCCAGCAGGGCCGGGACACTTATATTGGAAGAGACCCAGTACTTC. Complete variable domain (other parts from reference TRBV5-1 and TRBJ2-5): KAGVTQTPRYLIKTRGQQVTLSCSPISGHRSVSWYQQTPGQGLQFLFEYFSETQRNKGNFPGRFSGRQFSNSRSEMNVSTLELGDSALYLCASRAGTLILEETQYFGPGTRLLVL.

The rearrangement joins TRBV7-8 to TRBJ2-1; D is undetermined. With 1 base removed from V and 7 bases from J, the gap between germline ends came to 8 bases. The germline gives CDR1 SGHVS, CDR2 FQNEAQ. The CDR3 sequence is 13 residues long. CDR3 protein: CASSLGRYNEQFF. The DNA for the CDR3 is TGTGCCAGCAGCTTAGGCAGATATAATGAGCAGTTCTTC.

V usage is TRBV27 and J usage is TRBJ1-6; the D is unclear. V was cut by 3 bases and J by 4 bases, with 7 bases left in between. The germline V gene encodes CDR1 MNHEY and CDR2 SMNVEV (reference sequence). The CDR3 is made up of 14 amino acids. CDR3 residues: CASSLGLYNSPLHF. The CDR3 DNA sequence: TGTGCCAGCAGTTTGGGCCTTTATAATTCACCCCTCCACTTT.

This chain connects TRBV18 to TRBJ1-5, with D unclear. The CDR3 is 12 amino acids. Per the germline V gene, CDR1 is KGHSH and CDR2 is LQKENI. Trimming took off 6 bases at V and 7 bases at J, with 10 bases between the two ends. The CDR3 loop is CASSNSPQPQHF. The CDR3 coding sequence is TGTGCCAGCTCCAACAGTCCCCAGCCCCAGCATTTT.

CDR3 nucleotides: TGTGCCAGTAGTATACGGGCAGGGGTCAACACCATATATTTT. Translation: CASSIRAGVNTIYF. The chain joins TRBV19 to TRBJ1-3; D may be TRBD1 (6 bases). The germline V gene encodes CDR1 LNHDA and CDR2 SQIVND (reference sequence). Trimming removed 2 bases at V and 7 bases at J, with 12 bases between. The CDR3 runs 14 residues.

The rearrangement joins TRBV7-9 to TRBJ1-1, with D unresolved. From germline, CDR1 is SEHNR and CDR2 FQNEAQ (reference sequence). This CDR3 contains 15 residues. The V end lost 1 base, the J end lost 3 bases, and 12 bases lay between the germline ends. The CDR3 DNA follows: TGTGCCAGCAGCTTAGTAAATCGAGGATACACTGAAGCTTTCTTT. Residues: CASSLVNRGYTEAFF. Using reference TRBV7-9 and TRBJ1-1 for the parts outside the CDR3, the full variable domain is DTGVSQNPRHKITKRGQNVTFRCDPISEHNRLYWYRQTLGQGPEFLTYFQNEAQLEKSRLLSDRFSAERPKGSFSTLEIQRTEQGDSAMYLCASSLVNRGYTEAFFGQGTRLTVV.

The chain has TRBV23-1 and TRBJ2-7; 8 bases map to TRBD1. TRBV23-1 is an ORF, and what it does is uncertain. This CDR3 is 17 amino acids long. With V trimmed by 2 bases and J by 0 bases, 9 bases remained unmatched. CDR3 in amino acids: CASSQTGTGESSYEQYF. The CDR3 DNA is TGCGCCAGCAGTCAAACCGGGACAGGCGAGAGCTCCTACGAGCAGTACTTC.

This clone occurred once. This chain connects TRBV2 to TRBJ1-2; maybe TRBD1 (5 bases). CDR1 is SNHLY and CDR2 is FYNNEI in the germline V gene. Trimming pared 4 bases from V and 7 bases from J, leaving 16 bases between. This CDR3 comprises 14 residues. CDR3 in DNA: TGTGCCAGCAGTGTGGGCGGGGCTGTGGGTGGCTACACCTTC. It translates to CASSVGGAVGGYTF.

This chain uses TRBV4-2 with TRBJ1-6; 10 nucleotides line up with TRBD1. V shed 0 bases, J shed 4 bases, and the junction held 6 bases outside the gene matches. CDR1 LGHNA and CDR2 YNFKEQ come from the germline V gene. CDR3 length: 18 residues. The CDR3 sequence: CASSQDGQGETYNSPLHF. Written as DNA, the CDR3 is TGTGCCAGCAGCCAAGACGGACAGGGGGAAACTTATAATTCACCCCTCCACTTT.

This clone is a singleton in its sample. V usage is TRBV5-1 and J usage is TRBJ1-3; D unclear. V gave up 0 bases and J gave up 5 bases, with 9 bases separating them. Germline CDR1 and CDR2: SGHRS and YFSETQ. The CDR3 spans 14 residues. The CDR3 coding sequence is TGCGCCAGCAGCTTGGGAGGGTCAAGAAACACCATATATTTT. It codes for CASSLGGSRNTIYF.

This clone was seen a few times. The chain has TRBV4-3 and TRBJ1-6; TRBD1 might be the D (6 bases). This CDR3 comprises 19 residues. Trimming cost V 1 base and J 0 bases, with 16 bases left between them. Germline CDR1 LGHNA, CDR2 YSLEER. CDR3 sequence: CASSQGATGKSSYNSPLHF. CDR3 nucleotide sequence: TGCGCCAGCAGCCAAGGGGCAACAGGGAAGAGCTCCTATAATTCACCCCTCCACTTT.

V gene TRBV6-6 combines with J gene TRBJ2-5, with 8 bases matching TRBD1. The CDR3 is 15 residues long. Germline V gene data show CDR1 as MNHNY and CDR2 as SVGAGI (reference sequence). With V trimmed by 0 bases and J by 2 bases, 2 bases remained unmatched. CDR3 amino acids: CASSYSQGAQETQYF. The CDR3 DNA follows: TGTGCCAGCAGTTACTCGCAGGGGGCACAAGAGACCCAGTACTTC.

The V and J genes are TRBV7-8 and TRBJ1-2; 7 positions match TRBD1. V gave up 1 base and J gave up 5 bases; unmatched junction bases: 7. The CDR3 length is 15 residues. From germline, CDR1 is SGHVS and CDR2 FQNEAQ. The CDR3 protein is CASSLGPQGGYGYTF. In DNA, the CDR3 is TGTGCCAGCAGCTTAGGACCGCAGGGGGGTTATGGCTACACCTTC.

The chain carries TRBV7-2 and TRBJ1-2; D possibly corresponds to TRBD1 (6 bases). Germline lookup yields CDR1 SGHTA and CDR2 FQGNSA. Trimming took 4 bases from V and 7 from J, leaving 16 bases between them. CDR3 length: 14 residues. This CDR3 is CASSYTGLGGGYTF. The DNA of the CDR3 is TGTGCCAGCAGCTACACGGGTCTAGGGGGTGGCTACACCTTC. Variable domain in full (rest from reference TRBV7-2 and TRBJ1-2): GAGVSQSPSNKVTEKGKDVELRCDPISGHTALYWYRQSLGQGLEFLIYFQGNSAPDKSGLPSDRFSAERTGGSVSTLTIQRTQQEDSAVYLCASSYTGLGGGYTFGSGTRLTVV.